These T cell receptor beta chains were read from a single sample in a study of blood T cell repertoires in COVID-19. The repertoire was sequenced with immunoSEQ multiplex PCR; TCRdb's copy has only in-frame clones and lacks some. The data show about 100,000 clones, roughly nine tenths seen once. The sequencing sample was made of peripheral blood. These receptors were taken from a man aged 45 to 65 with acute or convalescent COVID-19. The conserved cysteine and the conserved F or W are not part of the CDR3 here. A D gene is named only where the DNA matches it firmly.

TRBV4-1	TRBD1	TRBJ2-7	ASSSGPDRVTYEQY
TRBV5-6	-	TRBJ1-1	ASSLGPTMTMNTEAF
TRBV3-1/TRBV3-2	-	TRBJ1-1	ASSRIQGFGNTEAF
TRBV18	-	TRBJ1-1	ASSPGANTEAF
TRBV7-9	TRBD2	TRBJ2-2	ASSLGTRANTGELF
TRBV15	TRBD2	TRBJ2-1	ATSSEGLAGGTRDEQF
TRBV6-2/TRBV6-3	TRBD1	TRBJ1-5	ASSYSVRQDRGFNQPQH
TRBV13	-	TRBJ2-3	ASSLAGGTDTQY
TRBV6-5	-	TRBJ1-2	ASTKGGPYGYT
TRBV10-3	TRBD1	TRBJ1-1	ATGQGTAEAF
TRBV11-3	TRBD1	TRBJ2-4	ASGEQGFAKNIQY